This record looks at one TCR beta chain sequence and its context. The antigen is unknown. Sequencing targeted expressed TCRB transcripts, as all isolated RNA had been reverse transcribed. Here immunoSEQ multiplex PCR was the method, and the copy in TCRdb shows in-frame clones only, minus some. This sample carries 150,000 or so clones, roughly 9.3% of them seen once, and the ten largest clones take 0.65%. This record comes from a study of beta chain features in type 1 diabetes. Findings and limits, study-wide: Insertions were fewer and deletions more numerous at VDJ junctions in type 1 diabetes patients. The study left unresolved whether HLA type influences TCRB rearrangement.

The CDR3 runs to 12 residues. Germline assignment: CDR1 SQVTM and CDR2 ANQGSEA. V shed 7 bases and J shed 5 bases, with 12 bases lying between them. On average, the one heparinised blood draw given by each donor was 90 to 150 mL. A CD45RO/CCR7/CD25/CD127/CD95/CD27 panel sorted naive, central memory, regulatory and stem cell-like memory CD4+ cells. Source material: central memory CD4+ T cells from blood. This TCR was recovered from a woman between 40 and 55 years old in good health. This rearrangement joins TRBV29-1 to TRBJ2-1; no reliable D call. The CDR3 region is CSAQTTDNEQFF. For the CDR3, the DNA is TGCAGCGCACAGACAACTGACAATGAGCAGTTCTTC.